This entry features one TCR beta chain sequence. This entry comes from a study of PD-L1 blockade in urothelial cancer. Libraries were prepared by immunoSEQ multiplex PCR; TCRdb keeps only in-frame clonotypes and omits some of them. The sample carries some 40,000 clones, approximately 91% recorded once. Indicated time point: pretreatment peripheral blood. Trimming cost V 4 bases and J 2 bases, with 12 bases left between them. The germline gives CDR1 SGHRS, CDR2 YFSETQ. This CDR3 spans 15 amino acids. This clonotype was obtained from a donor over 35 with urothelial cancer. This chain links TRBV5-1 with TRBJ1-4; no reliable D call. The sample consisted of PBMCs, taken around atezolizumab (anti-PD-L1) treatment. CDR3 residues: CASSVAGSTNEKLFF. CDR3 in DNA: TGCGCCAGCAGCGTGGCAGGTTCGACTAATGAAAAACTGTTTTTT.